This is a list of T cell receptor beta chains from one sample in a study of T cell repertoires in cytomegalovirus infection. Via MiXCR, TCRdb re-called the reads, giving one row per CDR3 protein. The data hold about 530,000 distinct CDR3 sequences, with roughly 29% observed a single time. Sequencing was performed on PBMCs. These receptors all come from a human donor in good health (CMV status not recorded). Some clones in this sample may be carry-over from other donors' samples. The CDR3 runs from the conserved cysteine through the conserved F or W. A D gene is named only where the DNA matches it firmly. The size of a clone is reported for some rows only, either as once, few or many, or as a class for expanded clones.

abundance | d_gene | j_gene | v_gene | CDR3nt | CDR3aa
few | TRBD1 | TRBJ1-1 | TRBV10-2 | TGCGCCAGCAGAGGACAGGGGGTGAGCGCTGAAGCTTTCTTT | CASRGQGVSAEAFF
few | - | TRBJ1-3 | TRBV28 | TGTGCCAGCAGTTTAAGTTCGGCAGGTGGAAACACCATATATTTT | CASSLSSAGGNTIYF
many | TRBD2 | TRBJ2-1 | TRBV7-2 | TGTGCCAGCAGCTTAAAATCCCTCGGGACTAGCGGGAGGGATGAGCAGTTCTTC | CASSLKSLGTSGRDEQFF
few | TRBD1 | TRBJ2-5 | TRBV20-1 | TGCAGTGCTGGGACAGGGGGCGAAGAGACCCAGTACTTC | CSAGTGGEETQYF
few | TRBD1 | TRBJ2-7 | TRBV12-3/TRBV12-4 | TGTGCCAGCATCGAAGGGACAGGGCCTAAGCCCTACGAGCAGTACTTC | CASIEGTGPKPYEQYF
- | - | TRBJ1-1 | TRBV27 | TGTGCCAGCAGTTTCGGGTGGGGCTCCCCTGAAGCTTTCTTT | CASSFGWGSPEAFF
many | TRBD2 | TRBJ2-1 | TRBV7-2 | TGTGCCAGCAGCCAATCGACTAGCTCTCGCTCCTACAATGAGCAGTTCTTC | CASSQSTSSRSYNEQFF
- | - | TRBJ1-1 | TRBV12-3/TRBV12-4 | TGTGCCAGCAGTTCAAGGAGGACCACTGAAGCTTTCTTT | CASSSRRTTEAFF
- | - | TRBJ1-1 | TRBV6-1 | TGTGCCAGCAGCATCTTATCTCTAAATAGGTGGACAAGGAACACTGAAGCTTTCTTT | CASSILSLNRWTRNTEAFF
few | - | TRBJ2-3 | TRBV11-1 | TGTGCCAGCAGCGCGGGACACAGCACAGATACGCAGTATTTT | CASSAGHSTDTQYF
- | TRBD1 | TRBJ2-6 | TRBV19 | TGTGCCAGCACGACAGGGTGGCTGACTGGGGCCAACGTCCTGACTTTC | CASTTGWLTGANVLTF
few | - | TRBJ1-6 | TRBV6-1 | TGTGCCAGCAGTGATAAGGGTTCGAGGGATAATTCACCCCTCCACTTT | CASSDKGSRDNSPLHF
- | - | TRBJ2-1 | TRBV4-3 | TGCGCCAGCAGCCAAGAGGGTCGGGAGAATGAGCAGTTCTTC | CASSQEGRENEQFF
- | - | TRBJ1-4 | TRBV7-9 | TGTGCCAGCAGCTTACTTCCTTTAGGGGTTTCCTTCGAAAAACTGTTTTTT | CASSLLPLGVSFEKLFF
- | TRBD2 | TRBJ2-1 | TRBV19 | TGTGCCAGTAGCCACGGATGGACTAGCGGGGGACGTTTCTTC | CASSHGWTSGGRFF
- | - | TRBJ2-1 | TRBV19 | TGTGCCAGTAAATTTCCGCGAACTGGGGAGCAGTTCTTC | CASKFPRTGEQFF
- | TRBD1 | TRBJ1-1 | TRBV7-9 | TGTGCCAGCAGCTCCCTTCCTCAGGGGGGAGCTTTCTTT | CASSSLPQGGAFF
few | - | TRBJ1-3 | TRBV12-3/TRBV12-4 | TGTGCCAGCAGCTATCCTACAGCTGGAAACACCATATATTTT | CASSYPTAGNTIYF
- | TRBD2 | TRBJ2-2 | TRBV6-1 | TGTGCCAGCAGTACCCAGACTAGCGGAAAAACCGGGGAGCTGTTTTTT | CASSTQTSGKTGELFF
- | - | TRBJ2-2 | TRBV29-1 | TGCAGCGGGGTAGAAAACACCGGGGAGCTGTTTTTT | CSGVENTGELFF
many | TRBD1 | TRBJ1-2 | TRBV11-3 | TGTGCCAGCAGCCAAGATGGGGGACAGGGGGGCTATGGCTACACCTTC | CASSQDGGQGGYGYTF
- | - | TRBJ1-2 | TRBV19 | TGTGCCAGTAGCGTTCCGGGCCGAGCTAACTATGGCTACACCTTC | CASSVPGRANYGYTF
few | - | TRBJ2-2 | TRBV12-3/TRBV12-4 | TGTGCCAGCACCCTGGGGGGTGTCTTGGACACCGGGGAGCTGTTTTTT | CASTLGGVLDTGELFF
many | - | TRBJ2-3 | TRBV11-1 | TGTGCCAGCAGCCCGGACACGGCCACAGATACGCAGTATTTT | CASSPDTATDTQYF
- | - | TRBJ2-3 | TRBV7-8 | TGTGCCAGCGCGTCCGAGGGCACAGATACGCAGTATTTT | CASASEGTDTQYF
- | - | TRBJ2-1 | TRBV18 | TGTGCCAGCTCACCGATCGGGGGCCTAAGCTCCTACAATGAGCAGTTCTTC | CASSPIGGLSSYNEQFF
many | TRBD2 | TRBJ2-5 | TRBV7-2 | TGTGCCAGCAGCCCGGGACTAGCCGCAGAGACCCAGTACTTC | CASSPGLAAETQYF
few | TRBD1 | TRBJ2-2 | TRBV7-6 | TGTGCCAGCAGCTTAACGACAGGGGCGTTTGAGGAGCTGTTTTTT | CASSLTTGAFEELFF
few | - | TRBJ1-1 | TRBV11-1 | TGTGCCAGCAGCTTGGACAGCCGACGTAACATGAACACTGAAGCTTTCTTT | CASSLDSRRNMNTEAFF
- | TRBD1 | TRBJ2-7 | TRBV29-1 | TGCAGCGGCGGACAGGGGGCGGGGGAGCAGTACTTC | CSGGQGAGEQYF
- | - | TRBJ2-5 | TRBV6-2/TRBV6-3 | TGTGCCAGCCGGGCAGGGGGGATAGAGACCCAGTACTTC | CASRAGGIETQYF
- | - | TRBJ1-5 | TRBV11-2 | TGTGCCAGCAGCTTAGCCTTCGACCAGCCCCAGCATTTT | CASSLAFDQPQHF
many | TRBD1 | TRBJ2-3 | TRBV7-6 | TGTGCCAGCAGCTTAGCCCACAGGGGCCCCACAGATACGCAGTATTTT | CASSLAHRGPTDTQYF
- | - | TRBJ1-2 | TRBV19 | TGTGCCAGTAGTGATGCACGCAAGAGAATCTATGGCTACACCTTC | CASSDARKRIYGYTF
- | - | TRBJ2-1 | TRBV19 | TGTGCCAGTAGCCGGGACAACTTATACAATGAGCAGTTCTTC | CASSRDNLYNEQFF
few | TRBD1 | TRBJ1-2 | TRBV10-3 | TGTGCCATCAGTGAGACAGGGGACTATGGCTACACCTTC | CAISETGDYGYTF
- | - | TRBJ1-1 | TRBV6-5 | TGTGCCAGCAGTTACGGGACACAGGTTGGTGAAGCTTTCTTT | CASSYGTQVGEAFF
few | - | TRBJ1-2 | TRBV10-3 | TGTGCCATCAAGGGTTCGGGACTGACCTATGGCTACACCTTC | CAIKGSGLTYGYTF
- | TRBD2 | TRBJ2-7 | TRBV27 | TGTGCCAGCAGTTTATTCGATACTAGCGGAGTGCAGTACTTC | CASSLFDTSGVQYF
few | TRBD1 | TRBJ1-2 | TRBV28 | TGTGCCACCACTCAAACAGGGGTGCTTAACTATGGCTACACCTTC | CATTQTGVLNYGYTF
- | - | TRBJ2-5 | TRBV18 | TGTGCCAGCTCACCACAGTGGGGCTCAGAGACCCAGTACTTC | CASSPQWGSETQYF
few | - | TRBJ2-7 | TRBV7-6 | TGTGCCAGCAGCTACCTAGCGCGGTACGAGCAGTACTTC | CASSYLARYEQYF
many | TRBD2 | TRBJ2-7 | TRBV7-2 | TGTGCCAGCAGCTTAGGGGTTAGCGGGGGACCCTACGAGCAGTACTTC | CASSLGVSGGPYEQYF
few | TRBD2 | TRBJ2-2 | TRBV7-6 | TGTGCTAGCAGCTTAGGCCTAGCGGGAGTGGACGGGGAGCTGTTTTTT | CASSLGLAGVDGELFF
many | TRBD2 | TRBJ2-1 | TRBV7-2 | TGTGCCAGCAGCTTAGACCCTAGCGGAGGATACAATGAGCAGTTCTTC | CASSLDPSGGYNEQFF
many | - | TRBJ2-4 | TRBV7-2 | TGTGCCAGCAGCTTCGACTTGTCCCTAGCCAAAAACATTCAGTACTTC | CASSFDLSLAKNIQYF
many | - | TRBJ1-6 | TRBV11-2 | TGTGCCAGCAGCCCGCGGACGGGAAATTCACCCCTCCACTTT | CASSPRTGNSPLHF
once | - | TRBJ2-7 | TRBV4-2 | TGTGCCAGCAGCCAAGATAGGGGGGGGGGCTACGAGCAGTACTTC | CASSQDRGGGYEQYF
few | - | TRBJ2-7 | TRBV5-1 | TGCGCCAGCAGCTATGTGATCGGGGGAGAGCAGTACTTC | CASSYVIGGEQYF
few | - | TRBJ2-3 | TRBV6-6 | TGTGCCAGCAGTCCTAGTTTCAGAGATACGCAGTATTTT | CASSPSFRDTQYF
few | - | TRBJ1-1 | TRBV29-1 | TGCAGCGTCGCAGATACTGATGAAGCTTTCTTT | CSVADTDEAFF
- | TRBD1 | TRBJ1-3 | TRBV4-2 | TGTGCCAGCAGCCAGGCCCCCGGACAGGGGGCCGGAAACACCATATATTTT | CASSQAPGQGAGNTIYF
few | TRBD2 | TRBJ2-3 | TRBV7-2 | TGTGCCAGCAGCCCCCGGACGACTAGCGGGACAGATACGCAGTATTTT | CASSPRTTSGTDTQYF
few | - | TRBJ2-1 | TRBV5-4 | TGTGCCAGCAACCTACAGGGGAGGTCCTACAATGAGCAGTTCTTC | CASNLQGRSYNEQFF
many | - | TRBJ2-3 | TRBV7-2 | TGTGCCAGCAGCTTGCGCGGGGGCACAGATACGCAGTATTTT | CASSLRGGTDTQYF
many | TRBD1 | TRBJ1-5 | TRBV7-2 | TGTGCCAGCAGCCCCCCGGGTGGGACAGGGTATCAGCCCCAGCATTTT | CASSPPGGTGYQPQHF
few | - | TRBJ2-1 | TRBV12-3/TRBV12-4 | TGTGCCAGCAGCCCATACCCTGTTGCGTCCCTGGCCTCCGGGATCCAGAATGAGCAGTTCTTC | CASSPYPVASLASGIQNEQFF
few | - | TRBJ2-1 | TRBV12-3/TRBV12-4 | TGTGCCAGCAGTTTTCACAGCCGCTCCTACAATGAGCAGTTCTTC | CASSFHSRSYNEQFF
few | - | TRBJ1-1 | TRBV6-6 | TGTGCCAGCATGAGGCTGAACACTGAAGCTTTCTTT | CASMRLNTEAFF
few | - | TRBJ2-1 | TRBV10-3 | TGTGCCATCAGTGAGTCCGAAGCGGCCGAGCAGTTCTTC | CAISESEAAEQFF